These 13 T cell receptor beta chains were all obtained from the same sample, sequenced in a study of blood T cell repertoires in COVID-19. Sequencing used immunoSEQ multiplex PCR; TCRdb keeps in-frame clones, though not all of them. Of 65,000 to 80,000 clones in the sample, about nine tenths are singletons; the top ten hold more than 15%. Sequencing was done on a sample of peripheral blood. The origin of the receptors is a man aged 80 or over in a cohort sampled during active COVID-19.

The chain recombines TRBV19 with TRBJ2-1, with 8 bases identical to TRBD1. This CDR3 is 17 amino acids long. CDR1 and CDR2 (germline): LNHDA, SQIVND (reference sequence). After removal of 0 bases from V and 8 bases from J, the junction contained 12 bases not matched to a gene. The CDR3 nucleotides are TGTGCCAGTAGTATAGATCGTGGTCAGGGGGCGTCCGATGAGCAGTTCTTC. Translating it yields CASSIDRGQGASDEQFF.

The CDR3 spells CAISADSLAGSRDEQFF. CDR3 DNA: TGTGCCATCAGTGCCGACTCTCTAGCGGGGTCCAGGGATGAGCAGTTCTTC. The chain joins TRBV10-3 to TRBJ2-1; 9 nucleotides align to TRBD2. The germline CDR1 and CDR2 sequences are ENHRY and SYGVKD. The CDR3 has 17 amino acids. Trimming removed 4 bases from V and 8 bases from J; junction bases left unmatched: 15.

The J gene is TRBJ1-1, the V gene TRBV7-8, with D tentatively TRBD1 (5 bases). Germline-derived CDR1 and CDR2 are SGHVS and FQNEAQ. With 1 base removed from V and 1 base from J, the gap between germline ends came to 10 bases. This CDR3 comprises 15 residues. CDR3: CASSLVGGTNTEAFF. CDR3 DNA: TGTGCCAGCAGCTTAGTTGGGGGGACGAACACTGAAGCTTTCTTT. Combining the CDR3 with reference TRBV7-8 and TRBJ1-1 gives the whole variable domain GAGVSQSPRYKVAKRGQDVALRCDPISGHVSLFWYQQALGQGPEFLTYFQNEAQLDKSGLPSDRFFAERPEGSVSTLKIQRTQQEDSAVYLCASSLVGGTNTEAFFGQGTRLTVV.

J is TRBJ2-2 and V is TRBV5-8; TRBD1 aligns across 9 bases. J was trimmed by 4 bases and V by 3 bases; bases with no gene match: 4. The V gene's germline CDR1 is SGHTS and CDR2 YDEGEE. This CDR3 comprises 15 residues. DNA of the CDR3: TGTGCCAGCAGCTGGACAGGGGCGGGCACCGGGGAGCTGTTTTTT. It specifies CASSWTGAGTGELFF.

The rearrangement uses TRBV9 and TRBJ2-5; possibly TRBD1 for D (5 bases). The CDR3 has 17 residues. CDR1 and CDR2 (germline): SGDLS, YYNGEE. Trimming cost V 0 bases and J 4 bases, with 19 bases left between them. The CDR3 sequence: CASSVAGPAGKAETQYF. The CDR3 bases are TGTGCCAGCAGCGTAGCCGGACCCGCAGGGAAAGCAGAGACCCAGTACTTC.

The count of this clone is one. The chain employs TRBV11-2 and TRBJ2-2; 11 bases line up with TRBD2. V trimming: 5 bases; J trimming: 1 base; junction bases outside the gene matches: 3. Germline V gene data show CDR1 as SGHAT and CDR2 as FQNNGV. The CDR3 covers 16 residues. This CDR3 is CASSKGLAGNTGELFF. The CDR3 DNA sequence: TGTGCCAGCAGCAAAGGACTAGCGGGGAACACCGGGGAGCTGTTTTTT.

The chain recombines TRBV6-4 with TRBJ2-3, with 7 bases lining up with TRBD2. There are 15 residues in the CDR3. V dropped 6 bases and J dropped 0; count of bases not matched to a gene: 6. CDR1 and CDR2 from the germline V gene are MRHNA and SNTAGT. CDR3 protein: CASSLAGRSTDTQYF. CDR3 DNA: TGTGCCAGCAGCTTAGCGGGCCGGAGCACAGATACGCAGTATTTT.

The CDR3 sequence: CASSLQGFEDTQYF. The CDR3 DNA reads TGTGCCAGCAGCTTACAGGGGTTTGAAGATACGCAGTATTTT. This chain connects TRBV11-1 to TRBJ2-3; D might be TRBD1 (6 bases). The CDR3 is made up of 14 amino acids. Trimming pared 2 bases from V and 5 bases from J, leaving 11 bases between. The germline gives CDR1 SGHAT, CDR2 FQDESV (reference sequence).

V usage is TRBV4-2 and J usage is TRBJ2-5; D is perhaps TRBD1 (6 bases). This CDR3 is 14 amino acids long. Germline V gives CDR1 LGHNA, CDR2 YNFKEQ. V was pared by 3 bases and J by 4 bases, with 12 bases between. In nucleotides, the CDR3 is TGTGCCAGCAGCCAGGGGGCGAGTACAGAGACCCAGTACTTC. The encoded protein is CASSQGASTETQYF.

This rearrangement joins TRBV5-6 to TRBJ1-5; D not resolved. This CDR3 is built from 15 residues. Germline V lookup: CDR1 SGHDT, CDR2 YYEEEE. V was trimmed by 0 bases and J by 4 bases, leaving 11 bases between them. CDR3 sequence: CASSLGARLNQPQHF. CDR3 DNA: TGTGCCAGCAGCTTGGGGGCCAGGCTGAATCAGCCCCAGCATTTT.

The chain carries TRBV18 and TRBJ2-3; D gene ambiguous. V lost 1 base and J 4 bases, leaving 6 bases between the germline ends. Per the germline V gene, CDR1 is KGHSH and CDR2 is LQKENI. The CDR3 length is 13 residues. The CDR3: CASSPRRADTQYF. The CDR3 DNA sequence: TGTGCCAGCTCACCACGGAGAGCAGATACGCAGTATTTT.

The J gene is TRBJ1-1, the V gene TRBV4-1; 8 bases agree with TRBD1. V lost 4 bases to trimming and J lost 6 bases; unmatched junction nucleotides: 7. Per germline, CDR1 MGHRA and CDR2 YSYEKL. The CDR3 totals 14 residues. In nucleotides, the CDR3 is TGCGCCAGCAGCCGGACAGGGAGTAACCCTGAAGCTTTCTTT. Amino acid sequence: CASSRTGSNPEAFF.

This clone was observed a handful of times. V usage is TRBV9 and J usage is TRBJ1-6; the match to TRBD1 covers 11 bases. V gave up 0 bases and J gave up 12 bases; unmatched junction bases: 8. The CDR3 extends over 16 amino acids. CDR1 and CDR2 from the germline V gene are SGDLS and YYNGEE. CDR3 amino acids: CASSVGGTGGREPLHF. DNA of the CDR3: TGTGCCAGCAGCGTAGGAGGGACAGGGGGTCGAGAACCCCTCCACTTT. The variable domain in full, completed from reference TRBV9 and TRBJ1-6, reads DSGVTQTPKHLITATGQRVTLRCSPRSGDLSVYWYQQSLDQGLQFLIQYYNGEERAKGNILERFSAQQFPDLHSELNLSSLELGDSALYFCASSVGGTGGREPLHFGNGTRLTVT.